Listed here are 32 T cell receptor beta chains from one sample, sequenced in a study of identical twins. TCRdb used MiXCR to reprocess the 5' RACE reads, holding one entry per CDR3 protein. The data show a few hundred thousand distinct CDR3 sequences, roughly 26% seen once. This sample also appeared in a second study, on T cells expressing NK-cell markers.

The sequenced sample consisted of CD4+ T cells sorted from blood. All receptors derive from a woman aged 18-35 years in good health.

This clonotype was found a few times. V gene TRBV6-2 or TRBV6-3 combines with J gene TRBJ2-6, with D uncertain. The germline V gene encodes CDR1 MNHEY and CDR2 SVGEGT. V was cut by 2 bases and J by 1 base, with 6 bases left in between. The CDR3 runs to 15 residues. Written as DNA, the CDR3 is TGTGCCAGCAGTTACGGCGGTTCTGGGGCCAACGTCCTGACTTTC. It is translated as CASSYGGSGANVLTF.

This clonotype was detected only a few times. CDR3 bases: TGCAGTGCTAGTAACCCTAGCGGGAGGGCCCCAGATACGCAGTATTTT. Protein sequence: CSASNPSGRAPDTQYF. The chain links TRBV20-1 to TRBJ2-3; 12 positions match TRBD2. This CDR3 contains 16 residues. Germline lookup yields CDR1 DFQATT and CDR2 SNEGSKA (reference sequence). V shed 3 bases, J shed 4 bases, and the junction held 8 bases outside the gene matches.

V usage is TRBV12-3 or TRBV12-4 and J usage is TRBJ2-3; D perhaps matches TRBD2 (6 bases). The CDR3 totals 14 residues. V was pared by 6 bases and J by 4 bases, with 14 bases between. CDR3 sequence reads: CASRDNTGADTQYF. Here the CDR3 DNA reads TGTGCCAGCAGGGATAACACGGGGGCAGATACGCAGTATTTT.

The chain has TRBV6-6 and TRBJ2-5; no reliable D call. This CDR3 has 12 residues. CDR1 and CDR2 from the germline V gene are MNHNY and SVGAGI (reference sequence). Trimming cost V 8 bases and J 1 base, with 8 bases left between them. DNA for the CDR3: TGTGCCAGCTCCCCTGGCCAAGAGACCCAGTACTTC. This encodes CASSPGQETQYF.

This clonotype was observed a single time. This rearrangement joins TRBV20-1 to TRBJ2-5; D tentatively reads TRBD1 or TRBD2 (5 bases each). CDR1 and CDR2 from the germline V gene are DFQATT and SNEGSKA (reference sequence). V lost 0 bases and J 8 bases, leaving 16 bases between the germline ends. The CDR3 has 14 residues. CDR3 in amino acids: CSARDPGRTSTQYF. The CDR3 DNA sequence: TGCAGTGCTAGAGACCCGGGACGCACGTCAACCCAGTACTTC.

The sample holds one count of this clonotype. The chain recombines TRBV11-2 with TRBJ2-1, with TRBD2 identical over 14 bases. This CDR3 is built from 17 residues. V gave up 0 bases and J gave up 6 bases; unmatched junction bases: 4. CDR1 is SGHAT, CDR2 FQNNGV, per germline. The CDR3 DNA reads TGTGCCAGCAGCTTAGAAAAGGGACTAGCGGGGGCCAATGAGCAGTTCTTC. This translates into CASSLEKGLAGANEQFF.

V and J are TRBV7-2 and TRBJ2-7; D not certain. The germline CDR1 and CDR2 sequences are SGHTA and FQGNSA. This CDR3 has 13 amino acids. The V and J ends lost 5 bases and 4 bases respectively, with 12 bases between them. The CDR3 sequence: CASSPSTEYEQYF. In DNA, the CDR3 is TGTGCCAGCAGCCCCTCAACCGAGTACGAGCAGTACTTC.

The chain uses TRBV10-3 and TRBJ1-1; no firm D call. The V gene's germline CDR1 is ENHRY and CDR2 SYGVKD. The CDR3 sequence is 12 residues long. The V end was cut by 0 bases, the J end by 7 bases, with 6 bases between. Here the CDR3 reads CAISESVSEAFF. As DNA, the CDR3 is TGTGCCATCAGTGAGTCAGTCAGTGAAGCTTTCTTT.

The genes are TRBV11-2 and TRBJ2-3, with D perhaps TRBD2 (7 bases). The germline gives CDR1 SGHAT, CDR2 FQNNGV. V lost 2 bases, J lost 2 bases, and 14 bases lay in between. The length of the CDR3 is 16 residues. The CDR3 DNA sequence: TGTGCCAGCAGCTTACGGGCGGCGGGGGCCACAGATACGCAGTATTTT. Its protein is CASSLRAAGATDTQYF.

The gene calls are TRBV5-5 and TRBJ2-1; 14 nucleotides agree with TRBD2. J lost 9 bases, V lost 2 bases, and 7 bases had no gene match. Germline V CDR1 and CDR2: SGHKS, YYEKEE (reference sequence). The CDR3 runs 16 residues. The chain's CDR3 is CASSLRGTSGSSEQFF. The DNA of the CDR3 is TGTGCCAGCAGCTTAAGGGGGACTAGCGGGAGCAGTGAGCAGTTCTTC.

The chain recombines TRBV7-3 with TRBJ2-1, with no clear D. The germline V and J ends were trimmed by 2 bases and 5 bases, with 7 bases remaining between them. The CDR3 is 13 amino acids. CDR1 SGHTA and CDR2 FQGTGA come from the germline V gene. The CDR3, as DNA: TGTGCCAGCAGCTTAGGCTGGGACAATGAGCAGTTCTTC. This codes for CASSLGWDNEQFF.

This chain links TRBV2 with TRBJ1-1, with D possibly TRBD1 on 5 matching bases. CDR1 SNHLY and CDR2 FYNNEI come from the germline V gene. This CDR3 is 13 amino acids long. V lost 6 bases, J lost 3 bases, and 11 bases lay in between. The CDR3 sequence: CASRYRRDTEAFF. The CDR3 bases are TGTGCCAGCAGATACAGGAGGGACACTGAAGCTTTCTTT.

The V and J genes are TRBV5-1 and TRBJ1-3; D unclear. This CDR3 spans 16 amino acids. With 0 bases removed from V and 2 bases from J, the gap between germline ends came to 12 bases. CDR1 and CDR2 from the germline V gene are SGHRS and YFSETQ. CDR3 coding DNA: TGCGCCAGCAGCTTGGCGGTGACGCAGGCTGGAAACACCATATATTTT. It encodes CASSLAVTQAGNTIYF.

As DNA, the CDR3 is TGCGCCAGCAGCAGATTAGCGGGAGCCACAGATACGCAGTATTTT. It is translated as CASSRLAGATDTQYF. This chain uses TRBV5-1 with TRBJ2-3; 9 nucleotides line up with TRBD2. The CDR3 is 15 amino acids. V lost 4 bases to trimming and J lost 2 bases; unmatched junction nucleotides: 5. CDR1 is SGHRS and CDR2 is YFSETQ in the germline V gene.

The J gene is TRBJ2-3, the V gene TRBV5-1, with 7 bases identical to TRBD1. The V and J ends lost 4 bases and 0 bases, in that order; junction bases with no gene match: 2. CDR1 and CDR2 from the germline V gene are SGHRS and YFSETQ. The CDR3 totals 14 residues. CDR3 protein: CASSKGASTDTQYF. Here the CDR3 DNA reads TGCGCCAGCAGCAAGGGGGCTAGCACAGATACGCAGTATTTT. The full variable domain, its missing parts supplied by reference TRBV5-1 and TRBJ2-3, is KAGVTQTPRYLIKTRGQQVTLSCSPISGHRSVSWYQQTPGQGLQFLFEYFSETQRNKGNFPGRFSGRQFSNSRSEMNVSTLELGDSALYLCASSKGASTDTQYFGPGTRLTVL.

A few counts support this clonotype. The V gene is TRBV20-1, the J gene TRBJ2-1; 9 bases align to TRBD2. V was pared by 5 bases and J by 6 bases, with 5 bases of the junction left unmatched. The CDR3 runs to 13 residues. Germline V CDR1 and CDR2: DFQATT, SNEGSKA (reference sequence). The CDR3 is CSAAGLAGNEQFF. The CDR3 coding sequence is TGCAGTGCTGCGGGACTAGCCGGCAATGAGCAGTTCTTC.

The gene calls are TRBV6-6 and TRBJ2-7; D not resolved. The CDR3 has 12 amino acids. Between the trimmed V and J ends, which lost 2 bases and 7 bases, there was a span of 9 bases. CDR1 MNHNY and CDR2 SVGAGI come from the germline V gene (reference sequence). CDR3 amino acids: CASSYTTREQYF. CDR3 coding DNA: TGTGCCAGCAGTTACACAACGCGTGAGCAGTACTTC.

The chain is built from TRBV20-1 and TRBJ2-1, with 8 nucleotides matching TRBD2. The V gene end was trimmed by 1 base and the J gene end by 5 bases; junction bases not matched to a gene: 4. This CDR3 is 14 amino acids long. The germline CDR1 and CDR2 sequences are DFQATT and SNEGSKA (reference sequence). The CDR3 DNA follows: TGCAGTGCTAGAGGGCGGGGGGCTAACAATGAGCAGTTCTTC. It translates to CSARGRGANNEQFF.

This clonotype was seen a handful of times. The CDR3 nucleotides read TGCAGTGCTTTCCTTTCCACCGCCTACGAGCAGTACTTC. It specifies CSAFLSTAYEQYF. V gene TRBV20-1 combines with J gene TRBJ2-7; D call uncertain. V was cut by 5 bases and J by 2 bases, with 13 bases left in between. In germline, CDR1 is DFQATT, CDR2 SNEGSKA (reference sequence). The CDR3 loop spans 13 amino acids.

The V gene is TRBV10-3, the J gene TRBJ2-7; 8 bases line up with TRBD1. Germline lookup yields CDR1 ENHRY and CDR2 SYGVKD. V dropped 11 bases and J dropped 2; count of bases not matched to a gene: 11. The CDR3 consists of 14 residues. The CDR3, as DNA: TGTGCCGTCGTAGAGGGACAGGTCGCCTACGAGCAGTACTTC. Translated, it gives CAVVEGQVAYEQYF.

The chain carries TRBV12-3 or TRBV12-4 and TRBJ1-4, with TRBD1 as a possible D gene (6 bases). Trimming stripped 6 bases from V and 8 bases from J, with 25 bases between. The CDR3 loop spans 17 amino acids. DNA for the CDR3: TGTGCCAGCAGGGAGCACAGGGTTGGGCCCCTTGGAGAAAAACTGTTTTTT. Its protein product is CASREHRVGPLGEKLFF.

The chain has TRBV20-1 and TRBJ2-2; D perhaps matches TRBD1 (6 bases). Germline V gene data show CDR1 as DFQATT and CDR2 as SNEGSKA (reference sequence). This CDR3 comprises 15 residues. The V gene lost 1 base and the J gene lost 3 bases, with 12 bases spanning the gap. The CDR3 protein is CSARVTGQYTGELFF. CDR3 bases: TGCAGTGCTAGAGTAACCGGACAGTACACCGGGGAGCTGTTTTTT.

This chain links TRBV7-9 with TRBJ2-7; D assignment may be TRBD1 or TRBD2 (5 bases each). Per the germline V gene, CDR1 is SEHNR and CDR2 is FQNEAQ (reference sequence). CDR3 length: 11 amino acids. V lost 4 bases and J 7 bases, leaving 8 bases between the germline ends. CDR3 nucleotides: TGTGCCAGCAGCTCGTGGGGGGAGCAGTACTTC. Protein product: CASSSWGEQYF.

The chain links TRBV20-1 to TRBJ2-1, with 12 bases fitting TRBD2. This CDR3 region has 15 residues. CDR1 is DFQATT, CDR2 SNEGSKA, per germline (reference sequence). V shed 2 bases and J 10 bases; nucleotides not matched to a gene: 9. The CDR3 reads CSARRASGRVGEQFF. The CDR3 DNA follows: TGCAGTGCTAGAAGGGCTAGCGGGAGGGTGGGCGAGCAGTTCTTC.

In this sample, this clonotype turned up many times. The chain is built from TRBV24-1 and TRBJ2-2; tentative D call: TRBD1 (6 bases). CDR3 size: 13 residues. Germline-derived CDR1 and CDR2 are KGHDR and SFDVKD. With 7 bases removed from V and 6 bases from J, the gap between germline ends came to 11 bases. As DNA, the CDR3 is TGTGCCACCAGAGGGGCAGGGGCCGGGGAGCTGTTTTTT. This sequence encodes CATRGAGAGELFF.

The rearrangement uses TRBV9 and TRBJ2-3; D not resolved. Trimming took 1 base from V and 4 from J, leaving 10 bases between them. The V gene's germline CDR1 is SGDLS and CDR2 YYNGEE. The CDR3 is 14 residues long. Written as DNA, the CDR3 is TGTGCCAGCAGCGTATCTTCTGTGGCAGATACGCAGTATTTT. It specifies CASSVSSVADTQYF.

The sample holds a few counts of this clonotype. The J gene is TRBJ1-1, the V gene TRBV5-6, with D maybe TRBD1 (5 bases). This CDR3 spans 13 amino acids. The ends were cut back, 6 bases at V and 5 bases at J, with 14 bases in the middle. Germline V gene sequence: CDR1 SGHDT, CDR2 YYEEEE. The DNA of the CDR3 is TGTGCCAGCACCCAAGGCGGGGGGACTGAAGCTTTCTTT. Its protein product is CASTQGGGTEAFF. Full variable domain (outside the CDR3, taken from reference TRBV5-6 and TRBJ1-1): DAGVTQSPTHLIKTRGQQVTLRCSPKSGHDTVSWYQQALGQGPQFIFQYYEEEERQRGNFPDRFSGHQFPNYSSELNVNALLLGDSALYLCASTQGGGTEAFFGQGTRLTVV.

The rearrangement links TRBV12-5 to TRBJ1-1; D call uncertain. Trimming took 2 bases from V and 1 from J, leaving 8 bases between them. Germline lookup yields CDR1 LGHNT and CDR2 FRNRAP. This CDR3 spans 14 amino acids. The DNA for the CDR3 is TGTGCTAGTGGTTTGTATCCGTCGAACACTGAAGCTTTCTTT. It yields the protein CASGLYPSNTEAFF.

CDR3 residues: CAWSGASRGYGYTF. The CDR3 DNA sequence: TGTGCCTGGAGCGGGGCCAGCCGCGGCTATGGCTACACCTTC. The chain uses TRBV30 and TRBJ1-2; D may be TRBD1 (5 bases). Germline assignment: CDR1 GTSNPN and CDR2 SVGIG (reference sequence). V shed 3 bases and J shed 4 bases, with 15 bases lying between them. The CDR3 spans 14 residues.

The V gene is TRBV5-1, the J gene TRBJ2-2, with D perhaps TRBD1 (5 bases). V dropped 6 bases and J dropped 0 bases, with 9 bases sitting between them. The CDR3 contains 14 residues. Germline-derived CDR1 and CDR2 are SGHRS and YFSETQ. Written as DNA, the CDR3 is TGCGCCAGCACTGGACAAGCGAACACCGGGGAGCTGTTTTTT. Amino acids: CASTGQANTGELFF.

This clonotype was picked up many times. The chain combines TRBV6-6 with TRBJ2-7; no clear D gene. The CDR3 is 13 residues long. CDR1 and CDR2 from the germline V gene are MNHNY and SVGAGI (reference sequence). The V end lost 0 bases, the J end lost 4 bases, and 7 bases lay between the germline ends. The CDR3 sequence is CASSYSRGYEQYF. CDR3 bases: TGTGCCAGCAGTTACTCGAGAGGTTACGAGCAGTACTTC.

This clonotype appeared a few times. This chain joins TRBV5-1 and TRBJ2-1; 10 bases are shared with TRBD1. Germline V lookup: CDR1 SGHRS, CDR2 YFSETQ. The V gene end was trimmed by 2 bases and the J gene end by 13 bases; junction bases not matched to a gene: 6. The length of the CDR3 is 13 residues. The CDR3 sequence is CASSFPRTGGQFF. The CDR3 DNA is TGCGCCAGCAGCTTCCCCAGGACAGGGGGACAGTTCTTC.